This TCR beta chain was sequenced in a study of blood T cell repertoires in COVID-19. Background on the study: Sample material is recorded as cDNA or gDNA derived from T cells, B-cell-depleted T cells, or PBMCs.

The CDR3 extends over 15 amino acids. Trimming at V came to 6 bases and at J to 0 bases, leaving 5 bases not matched to a gene. Germline CDR1 reads ENHRY; CDR2 reads SYGVKD. TCRdb keeps only in-frame clones here, not all; method: immunoSEQ multiplex PCR. The table records approximately 280,000 clones, approximately 85% of them present only once. This clone has only a few counts. V gene TRBV10-3 combines with J gene TRBJ2-7, with TRBD2 identical over 10 bases. Material: peripheral blood. The clonotype was recovered from a woman in her seventies with acute or convalescent COVID-19. Here the CDR3 reads CAIREGLAASYEQYF. CDR3 DNA: TGTGCCATCAGGGAAGGACTAGCGGCCTCCTACGAGCAGTACTTC.